This TCR beta chain was sequenced for a study of blood T cell repertoires in COVID-19. For the study at large: COVID-19 samples from acute and convalescent phases originated in the United States, Italy and Spain. PBMCs, B-cell-depleted T cells, or T cells were the source of the cDNA or gDNA that made up the material.

This clone came up a few times. The CDR3 length is 15 residues. CDR1 and CDR2 from the germline V gene are KGHDR and SFDVKD. V shed 3 bases, J shed 8 bases, and the junction held 9 bases outside the gene matches. In the study's own analysis: Researchers report that nucleated cell counts were estimated from reference gene primer amplification. Using immunoSEQ multiplex PCR, the repertoire was profiled, and TCRdb retains in-frame clones only, with some absent. That table furnishes V, J and clone size, whereas the DNA furnished D and trimming. Of fewer than 80,000 clones listed, around three quarters were seen once; the top ten hold roughly 4.8%.

The V gene is TRBV24-1, the J gene TRBJ2-5, with 9 bases matching TRBD1. The receptor comes from a human donor in a cohort sampled during active COVID-19. The specimen sequenced was peripheral blood. The CDR3 spells CATSDRGGTGNTQYF. The CDR3 DNA reads TGTGCCACCAGTGATAGGGGCGGGACAGGGAATACCCAGTACTTC.